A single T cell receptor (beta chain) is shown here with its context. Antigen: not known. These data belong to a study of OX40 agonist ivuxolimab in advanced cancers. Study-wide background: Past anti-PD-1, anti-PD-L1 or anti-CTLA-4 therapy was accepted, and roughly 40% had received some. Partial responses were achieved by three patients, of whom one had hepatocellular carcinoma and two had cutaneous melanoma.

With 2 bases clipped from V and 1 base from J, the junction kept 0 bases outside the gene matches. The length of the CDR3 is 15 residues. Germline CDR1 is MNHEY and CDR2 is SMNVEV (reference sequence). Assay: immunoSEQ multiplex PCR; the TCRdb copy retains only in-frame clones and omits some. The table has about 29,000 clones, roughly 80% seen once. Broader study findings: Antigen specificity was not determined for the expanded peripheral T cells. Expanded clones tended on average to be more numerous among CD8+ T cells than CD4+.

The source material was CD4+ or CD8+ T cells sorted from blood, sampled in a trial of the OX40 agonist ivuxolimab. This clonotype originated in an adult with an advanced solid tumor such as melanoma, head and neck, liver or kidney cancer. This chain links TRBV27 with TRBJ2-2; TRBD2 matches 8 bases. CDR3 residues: CASSLTSGNTGELFF. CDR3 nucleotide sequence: TGTGCCAGCAGTTTAACTAGCGGGAACACCGGGGAGCTGTTTTTT.